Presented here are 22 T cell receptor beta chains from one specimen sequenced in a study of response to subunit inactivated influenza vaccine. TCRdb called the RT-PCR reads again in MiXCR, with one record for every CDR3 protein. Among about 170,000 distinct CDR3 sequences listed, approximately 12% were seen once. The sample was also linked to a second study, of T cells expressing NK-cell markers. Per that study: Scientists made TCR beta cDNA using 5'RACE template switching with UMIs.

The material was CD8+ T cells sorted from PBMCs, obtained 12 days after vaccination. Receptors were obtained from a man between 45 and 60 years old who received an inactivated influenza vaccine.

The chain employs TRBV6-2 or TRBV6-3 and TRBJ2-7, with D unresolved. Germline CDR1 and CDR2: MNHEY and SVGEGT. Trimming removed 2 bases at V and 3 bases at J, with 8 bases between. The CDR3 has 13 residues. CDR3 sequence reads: CASSYGEYYEQYF. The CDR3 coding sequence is TGTGCCAGCAGTTACGGGGAATACTACGAGCAGTACTTC.

The CDR3 reads CASSSRQGITPYEQYF. CDR3 sequence (DNA): TGTGCCAGCAGCTCCCGACAGGGGATTACTCCCTACGAGCAGTACTTC. This rearrangement joins TRBV11-1 to TRBJ2-7, with 8 bases matching TRBD1. The ends lost 4 bases at V and 2 bases at J; junction bases unmatched: 10. The germline gives CDR1 SGHAT, CDR2 FQDESV (reference sequence). The CDR3 spans 16 residues. The full variable domain, completed using reference TRBV11-1 and TRBJ2-7, is EAEVAQSPRYKITEKSQAVAFWCDPISGHATLYWYRQILGQGPELLVQFQDESVVDDSQLPKDRFSAERLKGVDSTLKIQPAELGDSAMYLCASSSRQGITPYEQYFGPGTRLTVT.

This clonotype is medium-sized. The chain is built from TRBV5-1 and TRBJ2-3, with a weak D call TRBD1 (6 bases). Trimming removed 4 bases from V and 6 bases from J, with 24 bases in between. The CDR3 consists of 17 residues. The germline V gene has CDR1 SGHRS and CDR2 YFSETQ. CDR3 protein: CASSNSMGQSWGDTQYF. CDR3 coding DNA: TGCGCCAGCAGCAACTCTATGGGACAATCGTGGGGGGATACGCAGTATTTT.

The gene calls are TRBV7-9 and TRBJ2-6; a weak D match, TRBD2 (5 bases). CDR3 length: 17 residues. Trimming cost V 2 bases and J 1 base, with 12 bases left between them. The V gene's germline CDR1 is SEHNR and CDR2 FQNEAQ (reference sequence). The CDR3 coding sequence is TGTGCCAGCAGCTTACCAAAACGGAGGTCTGGGGCCAACGTCCTGACTTTC. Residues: CASSLPKRRSGANVLTF. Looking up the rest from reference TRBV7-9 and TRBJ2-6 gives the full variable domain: DTGVSQNPRHKITKRGQNVTFRCDPISEHNRLYWYRQTLGQGPEFLTYFQNEAQLEKSRLLSDRFSAERPKGSFSTLEIQRTEQGDSAMYLCASSLPKRRSGANVLTFGAGSRLTVL.

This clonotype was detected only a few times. Here the CDR3 DNA reads TGTGCCAGCAGCCCCGGACAGGGGGCGAGGGAGCAGTACTTC. Protein sequence: CASSPGQGAREQYF. The chain joins TRBV28 to TRBJ2-7; 11 nucleotides agree with TRBD1. V was pared by 6 bases and J by 7 bases, with 8 bases of the junction left unmatched. This CDR3 has 14 amino acids. In germline, CDR1 is MDHEN, CDR2 SYDVKM.

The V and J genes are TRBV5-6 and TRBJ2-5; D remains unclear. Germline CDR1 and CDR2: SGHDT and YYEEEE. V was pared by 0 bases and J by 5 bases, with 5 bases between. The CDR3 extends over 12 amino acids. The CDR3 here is CASSLGVETQYF. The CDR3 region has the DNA TGTGCCAGCAGCTTGGGGGTCGAGACCCAGTACTTC.

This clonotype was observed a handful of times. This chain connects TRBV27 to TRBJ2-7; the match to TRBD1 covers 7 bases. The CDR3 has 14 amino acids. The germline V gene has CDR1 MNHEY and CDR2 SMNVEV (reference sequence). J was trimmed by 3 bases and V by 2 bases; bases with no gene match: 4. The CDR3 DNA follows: TGTGCCAGCAGTTTAAAGGGGGCGGGCTACGAGCAGTACTTC. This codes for CASSLKGAGYEQYF.

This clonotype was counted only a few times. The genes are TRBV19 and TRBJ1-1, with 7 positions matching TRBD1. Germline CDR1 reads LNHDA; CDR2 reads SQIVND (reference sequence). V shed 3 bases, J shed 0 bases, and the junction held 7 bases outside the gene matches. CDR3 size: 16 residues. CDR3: CASSIEQGSMNTEAFF. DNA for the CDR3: TGTGCCAGTAGTATCGAACAGGGGAGCATGAACACTGAAGCTTTCTTT.

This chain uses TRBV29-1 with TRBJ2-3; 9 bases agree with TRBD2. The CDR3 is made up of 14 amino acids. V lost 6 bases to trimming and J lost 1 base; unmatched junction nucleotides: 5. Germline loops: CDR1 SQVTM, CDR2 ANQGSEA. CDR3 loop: CSVPGTSRTDTQYF. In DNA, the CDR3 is TGCAGCGTCCCCGGGACTAGCCGCACAGATACGCAGTATTTT.

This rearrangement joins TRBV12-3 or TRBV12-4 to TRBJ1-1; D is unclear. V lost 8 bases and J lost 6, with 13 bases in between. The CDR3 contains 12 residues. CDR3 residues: CASSVGVPEAFF. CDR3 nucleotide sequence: TGTGCCAGCTCCGTTGGTGTCCCTGAAGCTTTCTTT.

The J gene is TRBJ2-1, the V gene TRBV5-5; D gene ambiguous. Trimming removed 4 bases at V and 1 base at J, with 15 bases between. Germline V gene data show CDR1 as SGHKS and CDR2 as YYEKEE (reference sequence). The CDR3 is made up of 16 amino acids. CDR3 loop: CASSRGSWSSYNEQFF. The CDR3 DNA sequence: TGTGCCAGCAGCCGTGGTTCGTGGAGTTCCTACAATGAGCAGTTCTTC.

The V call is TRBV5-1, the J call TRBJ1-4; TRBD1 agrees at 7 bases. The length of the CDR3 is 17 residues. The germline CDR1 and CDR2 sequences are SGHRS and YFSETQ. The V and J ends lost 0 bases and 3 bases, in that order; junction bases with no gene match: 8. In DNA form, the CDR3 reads TGCGCCAGCAGCTTGGCACCGGGACAGCCCCCTAATGAAAAACTGTTTTTT. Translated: CASSLAPGQPPNEKLFF.

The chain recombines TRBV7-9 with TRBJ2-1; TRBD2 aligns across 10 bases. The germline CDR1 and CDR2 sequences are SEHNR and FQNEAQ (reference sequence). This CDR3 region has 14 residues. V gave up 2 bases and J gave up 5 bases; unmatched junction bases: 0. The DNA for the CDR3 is TGTGCCAGCAGCTTACTAGCGGGGGACAATGAGCAGTTCTTC. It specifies CASSLLAGDNEQFF.

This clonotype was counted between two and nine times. CDR3 sequence: CASSLATGVYNEQFF. CDR3 nucleotides: TGCGCCAGCAGCTTGGCTACAGGGGTCTACAATGAGCAGTTCTTC. V usage is TRBV5-1 and J usage is TRBJ2-1, with 7 bases aligning to TRBD1. CDR3 length equals 15 residues. Germline CDR1 SGHRS, CDR2 YFSETQ. Losses at the gene ends were 0 bases for V and 3 bases for J; bases not matched to a gene: 3.

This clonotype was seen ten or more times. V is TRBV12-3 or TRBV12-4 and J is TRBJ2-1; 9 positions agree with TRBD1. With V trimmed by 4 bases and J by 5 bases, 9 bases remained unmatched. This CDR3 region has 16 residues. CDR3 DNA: TGTGCCAGCAGTTCCATGGACAGGGGAATAAACAATGAGCAGTTCTTC. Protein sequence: CASSSMDRGINNEQFF.

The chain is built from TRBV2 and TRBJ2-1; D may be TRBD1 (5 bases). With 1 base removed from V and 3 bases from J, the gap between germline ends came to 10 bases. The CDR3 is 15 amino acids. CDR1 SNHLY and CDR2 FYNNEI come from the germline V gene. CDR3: CASSEGPRGYNEQFF. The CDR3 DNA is TGTGCCAGCAGTGAAGGCCCAAGGGGCTACAATGAGCAGTTCTTC.

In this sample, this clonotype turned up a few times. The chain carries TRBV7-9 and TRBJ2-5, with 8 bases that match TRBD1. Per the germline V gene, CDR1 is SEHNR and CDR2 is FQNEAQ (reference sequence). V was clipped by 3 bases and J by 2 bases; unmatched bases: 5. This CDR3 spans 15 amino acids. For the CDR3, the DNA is TGTGCCAGCAGCTTCGGACAGGGTTCTCAAGAGACCCAGTACTTC. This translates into CASSFGQGSQETQYF.

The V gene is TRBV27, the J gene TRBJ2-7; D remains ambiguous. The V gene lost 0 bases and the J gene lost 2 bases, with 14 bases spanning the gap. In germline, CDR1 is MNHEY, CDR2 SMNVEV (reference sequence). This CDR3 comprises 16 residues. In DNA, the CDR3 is TGTGCCAGCAGTTTATCGAACGGACCTCTCACCTACGAGCAGTACTTC. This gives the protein CASSLSNGPLTYEQYF.

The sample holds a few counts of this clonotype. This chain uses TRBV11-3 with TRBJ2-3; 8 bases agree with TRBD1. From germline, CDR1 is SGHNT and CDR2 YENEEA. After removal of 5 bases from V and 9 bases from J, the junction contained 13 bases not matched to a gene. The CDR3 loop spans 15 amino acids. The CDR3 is CASSPGQGWPDTQYF. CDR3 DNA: TGTGCCAGCAGCCCAGGACAGGGATGGCCGGACACGCAGTATTTT.

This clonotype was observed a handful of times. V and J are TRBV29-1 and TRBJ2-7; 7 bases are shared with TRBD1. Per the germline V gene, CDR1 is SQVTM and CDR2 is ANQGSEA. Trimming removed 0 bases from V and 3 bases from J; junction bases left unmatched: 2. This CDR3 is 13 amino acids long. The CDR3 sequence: CSVEEGDSYEQYF. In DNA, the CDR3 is TGCAGCGTTGAAGAAGGGGACAGCTACGAGCAGTACTTC.

The CDR3 nucleotides are TGTGCCAGCAGCTCCGGGTATTACAATGAGCAGTTCTTC. It encodes CASSSGYYNEQFF. The chain links TRBV27 to TRBJ2-1; D ambiguous. Germline CDR1 MNHEY, CDR2 SMNVEV (reference sequence). There are 13 residues in the CDR3. V was clipped by 6 bases and J by 4 bases, with 10 bases between them.

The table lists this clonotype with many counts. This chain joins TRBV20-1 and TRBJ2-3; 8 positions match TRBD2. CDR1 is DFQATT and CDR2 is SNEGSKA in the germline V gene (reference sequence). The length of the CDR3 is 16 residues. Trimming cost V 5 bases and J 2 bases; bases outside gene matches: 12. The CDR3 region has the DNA TGCAGTGCTTTTTCCGGGGGGGGCCCCAACACAGATACGCAGTATTTT. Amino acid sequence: CSAFSGGGPNTDTQYF.